What follows is one T cell receptor beta chain and its context. Germline V gives CDR1 SGHNT, CDR2 YYREEE (reference sequence). The CDR3 has 13 residues. V was pared by 2 bases and J by 1 base, with 6 bases between. These data belong to a study of monozygotic twins with cystic fibrosis. Data came from immunoSEQ multiplex PCR; TCRdb stores just in-frame clones and leaves some out. This table holds 30,000 to 35,000 clones, approximately 72% found once. Material: blood. V is TRBV5-4 and J is TRBJ1-1, with D possibly TRBD1 on 5 matching bases. This clonotype was obtained from a girl between 10 and 17 years old with cystic fibrosis. CDR3 DNA sequence: TGTGCCAGCAGCTTTCAGGGGAACACTGAAGCTTTCTTT. Amino acid sequence: CASSFQGNTEAFF.